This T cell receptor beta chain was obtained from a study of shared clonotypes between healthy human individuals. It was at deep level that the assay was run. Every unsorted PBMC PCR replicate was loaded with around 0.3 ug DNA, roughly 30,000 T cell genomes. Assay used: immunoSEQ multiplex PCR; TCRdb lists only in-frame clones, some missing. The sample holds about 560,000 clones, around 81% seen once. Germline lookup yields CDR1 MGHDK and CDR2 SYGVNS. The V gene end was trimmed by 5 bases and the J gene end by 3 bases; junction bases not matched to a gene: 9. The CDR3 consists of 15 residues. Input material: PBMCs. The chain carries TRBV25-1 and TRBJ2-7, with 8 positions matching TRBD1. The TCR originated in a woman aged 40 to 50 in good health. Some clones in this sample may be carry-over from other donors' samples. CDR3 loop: CASSKSSGTGYEQYF. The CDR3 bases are TGTGCCAGCAGTAAATCCTCCGGGACAGGCTACGAGCAGTACTTC.